This T cell receptor beta chain was identified during a study of follicular helper T cells after annual influenza vaccination. Time point specified: 2015-2016 season, pre-vaccination. Germline V lookup: CDR1 MNHNS, CDR2 SASEGT. The CDR3 spans 14 residues. V was clipped by 8 bases and J by 3 bases; unmatched bases: 8. The assay was immunoSEQ multiplex PCR, and TCRdb's table has in-frame clones only and misses some. The sample yields some 5,000 clones, roughly four fifths seen once. This sequence originates from an adult who received the influenza vaccine. The sample consisted of CXCR5- memory CD4+ T cells sorted from blood, taken on the day of influenza vaccination. V and J are TRBV6-1 and TRBJ2-3; the match to TRBD1 covers 7 bases. The CDR3 nucleotides read TGTGCCAGCCAAGACAGGGACCGAACAGATACGCAGTATTTT. Translated, it gives CASQDRDRTDTQYF.